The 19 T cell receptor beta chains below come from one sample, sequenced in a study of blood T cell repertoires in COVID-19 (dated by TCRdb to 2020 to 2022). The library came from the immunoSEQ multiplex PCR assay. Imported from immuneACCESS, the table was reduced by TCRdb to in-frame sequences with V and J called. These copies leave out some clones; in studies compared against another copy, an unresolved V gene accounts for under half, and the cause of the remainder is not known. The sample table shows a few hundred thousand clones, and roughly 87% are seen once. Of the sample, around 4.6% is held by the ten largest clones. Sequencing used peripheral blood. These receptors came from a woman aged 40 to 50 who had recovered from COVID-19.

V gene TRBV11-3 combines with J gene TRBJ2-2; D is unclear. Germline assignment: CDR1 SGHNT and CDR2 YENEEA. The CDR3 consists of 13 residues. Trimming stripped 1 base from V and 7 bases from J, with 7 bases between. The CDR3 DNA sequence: TGTGCCAGCAGCTTAGGGCATAACGGGGAGCTGTTTTTT. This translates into CASSLGHNGELFF.

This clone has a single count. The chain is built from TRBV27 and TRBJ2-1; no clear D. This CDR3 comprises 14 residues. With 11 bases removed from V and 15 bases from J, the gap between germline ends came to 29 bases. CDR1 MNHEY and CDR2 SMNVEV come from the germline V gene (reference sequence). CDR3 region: CASNYNTVAVPPFF. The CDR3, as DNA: TGTGCCTCCAACTATAACACGGTGGCCGTCCCACCGTTCTTC.

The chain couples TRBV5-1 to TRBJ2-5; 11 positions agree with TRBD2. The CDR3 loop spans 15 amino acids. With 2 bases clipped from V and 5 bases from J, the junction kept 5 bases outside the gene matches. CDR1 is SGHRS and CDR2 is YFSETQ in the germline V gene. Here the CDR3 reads CASSFGTSGGETQYF. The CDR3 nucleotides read TGCGCCAGCAGCTTTGGGACTAGCGGTGGCGAGACCCAGTACTTC.

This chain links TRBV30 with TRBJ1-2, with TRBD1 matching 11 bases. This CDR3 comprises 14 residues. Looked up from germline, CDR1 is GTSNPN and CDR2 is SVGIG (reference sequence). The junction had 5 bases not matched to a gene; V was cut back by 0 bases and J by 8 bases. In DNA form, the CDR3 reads TGTGCCTGGAGTGTTACGGGACAGGGGGACGGCTACACCTTC. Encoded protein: CAWSVTGQGDGYTF.

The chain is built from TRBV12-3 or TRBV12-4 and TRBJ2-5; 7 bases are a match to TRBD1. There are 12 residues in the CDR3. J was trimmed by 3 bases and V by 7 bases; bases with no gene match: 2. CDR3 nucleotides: TGTGCCAGCATGACAGGGAAAGAGACCCAGTACTTC. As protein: CASMTGKETQYF.

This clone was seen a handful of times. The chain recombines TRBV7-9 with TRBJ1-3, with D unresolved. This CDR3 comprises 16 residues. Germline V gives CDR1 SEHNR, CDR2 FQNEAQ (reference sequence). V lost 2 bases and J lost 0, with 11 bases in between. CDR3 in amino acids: CASSLLGSPSGNTIYF. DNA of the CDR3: TGTGCCAGCAGCTTATTGGGCAGTCCCTCTGGAAACACCATATATTTT.

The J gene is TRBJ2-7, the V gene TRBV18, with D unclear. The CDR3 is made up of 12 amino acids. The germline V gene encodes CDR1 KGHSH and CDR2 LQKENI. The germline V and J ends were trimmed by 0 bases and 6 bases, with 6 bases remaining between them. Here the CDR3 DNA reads TGTGCCAGCTCACCACCTAGCCTCGAGCAGTACTTC. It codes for CASSPPSLEQYF.

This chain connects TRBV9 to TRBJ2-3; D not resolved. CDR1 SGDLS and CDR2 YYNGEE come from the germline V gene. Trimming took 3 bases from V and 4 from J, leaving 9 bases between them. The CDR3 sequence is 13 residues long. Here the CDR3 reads CASSAVQADTQYF. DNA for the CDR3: TGTGCCAGCAGCGCTGTGCAGGCAGATACGCAGTATTTT.

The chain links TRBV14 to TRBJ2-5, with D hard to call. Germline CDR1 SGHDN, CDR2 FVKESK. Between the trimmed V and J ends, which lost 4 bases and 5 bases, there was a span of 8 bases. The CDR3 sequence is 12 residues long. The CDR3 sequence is CASSRVSETQYF. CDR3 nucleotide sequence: TGTGCCAGCAGCCGTGTGTCGGAGACCCAGTACTTC.

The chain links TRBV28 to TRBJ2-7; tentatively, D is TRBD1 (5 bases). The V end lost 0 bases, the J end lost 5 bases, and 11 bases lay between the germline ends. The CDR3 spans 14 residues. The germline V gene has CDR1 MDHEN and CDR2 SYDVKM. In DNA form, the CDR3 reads TGTGCCAGCAGTTTATGGGGGCAGATCGACGAGCAGTACTTC. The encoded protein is CASSLWGQIDEQYF.

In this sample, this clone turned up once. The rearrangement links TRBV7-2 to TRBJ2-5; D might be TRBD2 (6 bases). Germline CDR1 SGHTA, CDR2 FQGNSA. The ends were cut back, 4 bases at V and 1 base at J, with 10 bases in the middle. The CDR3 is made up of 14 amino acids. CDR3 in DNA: TGTGCCAGCAGCTACGGACTAATCCAAGAGACCCAGTACTTC. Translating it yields CASSYGLIQETQYF.

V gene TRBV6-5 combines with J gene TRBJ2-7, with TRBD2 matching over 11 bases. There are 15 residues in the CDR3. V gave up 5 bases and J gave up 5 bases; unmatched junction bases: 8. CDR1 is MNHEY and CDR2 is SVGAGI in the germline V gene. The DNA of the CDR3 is TGTGCCAGCAGTCCCGCCTCTAGCGGGAGGCACGAGCAGTACGTC. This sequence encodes CASSPASSGRHEQYV.

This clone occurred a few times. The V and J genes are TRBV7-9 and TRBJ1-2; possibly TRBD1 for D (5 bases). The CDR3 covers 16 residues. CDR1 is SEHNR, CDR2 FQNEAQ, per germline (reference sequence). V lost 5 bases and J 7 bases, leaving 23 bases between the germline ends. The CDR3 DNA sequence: TGTGCCAGCAGCCCCCGCGGTGGAGGGGCCGGAGGTGGCTACACCTTC. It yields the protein CASSPRGGGAGGGYTF. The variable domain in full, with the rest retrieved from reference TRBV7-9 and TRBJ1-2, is DTGVSQNPRHKITKRGQNVTFRCDPISEHNRLYWYRQTLGQGPEFLTYFQNEAQLEKSRLLSDRFSAERPKGSFSTLEIQRTEQGDSAMYLCASSPRGGGAGGGYTFGSGTRLTVV.

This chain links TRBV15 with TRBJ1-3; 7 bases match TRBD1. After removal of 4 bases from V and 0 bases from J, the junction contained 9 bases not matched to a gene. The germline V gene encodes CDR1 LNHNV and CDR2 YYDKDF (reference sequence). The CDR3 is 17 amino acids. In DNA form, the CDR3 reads TGTGCCACCAGCAAGAGGGACAGCCCGAGCTCTGGAAACACCATATATTTT. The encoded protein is CATSKRDSPSSGNTIYF.

The CDR3 DNA sequence: TGTGCCAGCAGAGGTCAGGGGGCAGGTAGCTCCTACAATGAGCAGTTCTTC. Protein: CASRGQGAGSSYNEQFF. The chain uses TRBV2 and TRBJ2-1; 8 positions agree with TRBD1. In germline, CDR1 is SNHLY, CDR2 FYNNEI. V lost 6 bases, J lost 0 bases, and 10 bases stayed unmatched. The CDR3 length is 17 residues.

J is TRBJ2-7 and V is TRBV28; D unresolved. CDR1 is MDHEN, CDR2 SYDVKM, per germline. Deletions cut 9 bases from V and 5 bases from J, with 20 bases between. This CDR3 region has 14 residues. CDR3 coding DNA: TGTGCCAGTCCGCTCGGTAGCCTAACCCACGAGCAGTACGTC. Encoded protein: CASPLGSLTHEQYV.

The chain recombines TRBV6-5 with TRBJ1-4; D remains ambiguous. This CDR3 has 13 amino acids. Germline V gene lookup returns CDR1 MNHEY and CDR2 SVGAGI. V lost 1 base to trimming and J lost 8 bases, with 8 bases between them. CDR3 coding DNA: TGTGCCAGCAGTTACTGGGCGGGCGAAAAACTGTTTTTT. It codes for CASSYWAGEKLFF.

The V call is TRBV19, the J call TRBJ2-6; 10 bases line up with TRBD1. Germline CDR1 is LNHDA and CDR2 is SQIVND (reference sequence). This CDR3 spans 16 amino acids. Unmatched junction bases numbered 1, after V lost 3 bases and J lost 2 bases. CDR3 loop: CASSMGTGAGANVLTF. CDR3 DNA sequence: TGTGCCAGTAGTATGGGGACAGGGGCTGGGGCCAACGTCCTGACTTTC.

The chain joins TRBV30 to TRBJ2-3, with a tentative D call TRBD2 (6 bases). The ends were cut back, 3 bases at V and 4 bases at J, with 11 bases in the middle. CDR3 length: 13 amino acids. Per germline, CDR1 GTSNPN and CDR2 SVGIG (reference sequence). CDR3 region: CAWRVAAADTQYF. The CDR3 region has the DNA TGTGCCTGGAGAGTAGCGGCCGCAGATACGCAGTATTTT.